These 27 T cell receptor beta chains share one sample of origin, sequenced in a study of identical twins. TCRdb independently ran MiXCR on the 5' RACE reads; one entry per CDR3 protein. The sample carries 400,000 to 650,000 distinct CDR3 sequences, approximately 22% recorded once. The sample also formed part of further work on T cells expressing NK-cell markers.

Sample: CD4+ T cells sorted from blood. The receptors were gathered from a woman under 30 in good health.

This clonotype was counted between two and nine times. The V call is TRBV18, the J call TRBJ2-7; TRBD2 might be the D (6 bases). Germline loops: CDR1 KGHSH, CDR2 LQKENI. Trimming pared 3 bases from V and 5 bases from J, leaving 17 bases between. The CDR3 spans 15 residues. The CDR3 reads CASSPNRDSNDEQYF. As DNA, the CDR3 is TGTGCCAGCTCACCCAACCGGGACTCTAACGACGAGCAGTACTTC. The entire variable domain, with the rest obtained from reference TRBV18 and TRBJ2-7, is as follows: NAGVMQNPRHLVRRRGQEARLRCSPMKGHSHVYWYRQLPEEGLKFMVYLQKENIIDESGMPKERFSAEFPKEGPSILRIQQVVRGDSAAYFCASSPNRDSNDEQYFGPGTRLTVT.

The chain has TRBV9 and TRBJ2-3; 15 nucleotides agree with TRBD2. CDR3 length: 18 residues. The germline V gene encodes CDR1 SGDLS and CDR2 YYNGEE. J was trimmed by 4 bases and V by 4 bases; bases with no gene match: 10. CDR3 in DNA: TGTGCCAGCAGCCGGACTAGCGGGGGGGGCCAACCCCCAGATACGCAGTATTTT. Residues: CASSRTSGGGQPPDTQYF.

Many counts were recorded for this clonotype. The chain employs TRBV25-1 and TRBJ2-3, with 7 nucleotides matching TRBD1. With 4 bases clipped from V and 2 bases from J, the junction kept 6 bases outside the gene matches. The germline V gene has CDR1 MGHDK and CDR2 SYGVNS. This CDR3 is 15 amino acids long. The CDR3 sequence: CASSGDSLATDTQYF. CDR3 bases: TGTGCCAGCAGTGGGGACAGCTTAGCCACAGATACGCAGTATTTT.

V is TRBV5-8 and J is TRBJ2-3, with 11 bases that match TRBD2. The V gene's germline CDR1 is SGHTS and CDR2 YDEGEE. Trimming cost V 5 bases and J 6 bases; bases outside gene matches: 8. This CDR3 comprises 15 residues. The CDR3 DNA sequence: TGTGCCAGCAGGAGTTTAGCGGGAGGGATTGATACGCAGTATTTT. Translating it yields CASRSLAGGIDTQYF.

This clonotype was recorded a few times. V gene TRBV7-2 combines with J gene TRBJ1-1; TRBD1 is a possible D gene (5 bases). Germline V CDR1 and CDR2: SGHTA, FQGNSA. The length of the CDR3 is 13 residues. Trimming cost V 4 bases and J 11 bases, with 17 bases left between them. The chain's CDR3 is CASSSHQGLVAFF. The CDR3, as DNA: TGTGCCAGCAGCTCGCACCAGGGTTTGGTGGCTTTCTTT.

This clonotype was counted ten times or more. CDR3 in amino acids: CATSRDLGSETQYF. Written as DNA, the CDR3 is TGTGCCACCAGCAGAGATTTAGGATCTGAGACCCAGTACTTC. The chain combines TRBV15 with TRBJ2-5; D remains unclear. The CDR3 covers 14 residues. Trimming stripped 0 bases from V and 5 bases from J, with 10 bases between. Germline CDR1 LNHNV, CDR2 YYDKDF (reference sequence).

This clonotype has just a few counts. The chain links TRBV5-1 to TRBJ2-1; 12 positions match TRBD2. The CDR3 runs to 17 residues. CDR1 SGHRS and CDR2 YFSETQ come from the germline V gene. The junction had 3 bases not matched to a gene; V was cut back by 0 bases and J by 2 bases. As DNA, the CDR3 is TGCGCCAGCAGCTTGGGGCTAGCGGGGGGGCCCTACAATGAGCAGTTCTTC. Translating it yields CASSLGLAGGPYNEQFF.

The genes are TRBV21-1 and TRBJ2-2; the tabulated D call, TRBD1, remains unverified against the DNA. TRBV21-1 is given as a pseudogene. The CDR3 is 15 amino acids. The CDR3 DNA reads TGTGCCAGCAGCACACAGGAAGCGGACACCGGGGAGCTGTTTTTT. It encodes CASSTQEADTGELFF.

This clonotype occurred a few times. The chain is built from TRBV7-6 and TRBJ2-3; 8 bases are a match to TRBD2. Trimming removed 2 bases from V and 2 bases from J; junction bases left unmatched: 9. This CDR3 comprises 17 residues. CDR1 and CDR2 from the germline V gene are SGHVS and FNYEAQ. The CDR3: CASSLSGGSGNTDTQYF. CDR3 nucleotides: TGTGCCAGCAGCTTATCTGGCGGTAGCGGGAACACAGATACGCAGTATTTT.

This clonotype was observed a handful of times. CDR3 in amino acids: CSAGRTEVEAFF. DNA for the CDR3: TGCAGTGCAGGAAGAACGGAGGTTGAAGCTTTCTTT. The chain couples TRBV20-1 to TRBJ1-1; no reliable D call. Trimming cost V 6 bases and J 7 bases, with 15 bases left between them. This CDR3 is 12 amino acids long. Germline assignment: CDR1 DFQATT and CDR2 SNEGSKA (reference sequence).

CDR3 residues: CSARDIMAGEAFF. The CDR3 coding sequence is TGCAGTGCTAGAGATATAATGGCTGGTGAAGCTTTCTTT. This rearrangement joins TRBV20-1 to TRBJ1-1; D gene ambiguous. Germline V CDR1 and CDR2: DFQATT, SNEGSKA (reference sequence). The V gene lost 0 bases and the J gene lost 7 bases, with 12 bases spanning the gap. The CDR3 runs 13 residues.

The gene calls are TRBV5-1 and TRBJ2-2; the D gene is possibly TRBD1 (6 bases). The germline V gene encodes CDR1 SGHRS and CDR2 YFSETQ. The CDR3 covers 13 residues. V lost 10 bases and J lost 7, with 17 bases in between. CDR3 nucleotides: TGCGCCGGAAGGGACACCGCCGGCGGGGAGCTGTTTTTT. This encodes CAGRDTAGGELFF.

The chain joins TRBV10-1 to TRBJ1-1; D is uncertain. The CDR3 is made up of 16 amino acids. Germline loops: CDR1 WNHNN, CDR2 SYGVQD (reference sequence). V lost 1 base and J lost 4, with 16 bases in between. The DNA for the CDR3 is TGCGCCAGCAGTGAGTTTCTGAGGGCGTCAAGCACTGAAGCTTTCTTT. As protein: CASSEFLRASSTEAFF.

The chain employs TRBV20-1 and TRBJ2-3; 7 bases match TRBD2. Germline V lookup: CDR1 DFQATT, CDR2 SNEGSKA (reference sequence). There are 16 residues in the CDR3. V shed 0 bases, J shed 2 bases, and the junction held 8 bases outside the gene matches. CDR3 nucleotide sequence: TGCAGTGCTAGAGATCTTGTGGGAGGGCCCACAGATACGCAGTATTTT. It specifies CSARDLVGGPTDTQYF.

The chain links TRBV20-1 to TRBJ2-5; 7 nucleotides match TRBD2. CDR3 size: 14 residues. V lost 4 bases, J lost 1 base, and 6 bases stayed unmatched. Germline V CDR1 and CDR2: DFQATT, SNEGSKA (reference sequence). This chain's CDR3 is CSAKAGVGQETQYF. The CDR3 coding sequence is TGCAGTGCTAAGGCGGGAGTAGGCCAAGAGACCCAGTACTTC.

V gene TRBV5-1 combines with J gene TRBJ1-2; D gene ambiguous. Germline V gene lookup returns CDR1 SGHRS and CDR2 YFSETQ. V lost 1 base and J 4 bases, leaving 11 bases between the germline ends. This CDR3 region has 14 residues. CDR3 coding DNA: TGCGCCAGCAGCTTGAACGGGCAGATCTATGGCTACACCTTC. Translation: CASSLNGQIYGYTF. Based on the CDR3 plus reference TRBV5-1 and TRBJ1-2, the full variable domain is KAGVTQTPRYLIKTRGQQVTLSCSPISGHRSVSWYQQTPGQGLQFLFEYFSETQRNKGNFPGRFSGRQFSNSRSEMNVSTLELGDSALYLCASSLNGQIYGYTFGSGTRLTVV.

The chain uses TRBV15 and TRBJ2-1; the D gene is possibly TRBD2 (6 bases). The V end lost 1 base, the J end lost 5 bases, and 9 bases lay between the germline ends. The CDR3 contains 14 residues. Germline assignment: CDR1 LNHNV and CDR2 YYDKDF (reference sequence). CDR3 DNA sequence: TGTGCCACCAGCAGAGGGACTATAAACAATGAGCAGTTCTTC. This sequence encodes CATSRGTINNEQFF.

This chain joins TRBV2 and TRBJ2-1; possibly TRBD2 for D (6 bases). The CDR3 totals 15 residues. Trimming removed 3 bases at V and 0 bases at J, with 9 bases between. Germline V gene lookup returns CDR1 SNHLY and CDR2 FYNNEI. The CDR3 DNA reads as TGTGCCAGCAGTGATGCGGGGAGCTCCTACAATGAGCAGTTCTTC. It yields the protein CASSDAGSSYNEQFF.

This clonotype has more than one count but fewer than ten. The chain carries TRBV19 and TRBJ2-7, with D maybe TRBD2 (6 bases). CDR3 length: 13 residues. Trimming shortened V by 8 bases and J by 3 bases, and 14 bases separated the two germline ends. The germline V gene encodes CDR1 LNHDA and CDR2 SQIVND (reference sequence). The CDR3 is CASRPTGVYEQYF. DNA of the CDR3: TGTGCCAGTCGCCCGACGGGAGTCTACGAGCAGTACTTC.

V gene TRBV7-2 combines with J gene TRBJ2-1; TRBD2 matches 10 bases. Per germline, CDR1 SGHTA and CDR2 FQGNSA. The CDR3 length is 15 residues. V trimming: 3 bases; J trimming: 7 bases; junction bases outside the gene matches: 6. Here the CDR3 DNA reads TGTGCCAGCAGCTTCTATCGTAGCGGGAGGAATGAGCAGTTCTTC. Amino acids: CASSFYRSGRNEQFF. Complete variable domain (other parts from reference TRBV7-2 and TRBJ2-1): GAGVSQSPSNKVTEKGKDVELRCDPISGHTALYWYRQSLGQGLEFLIYFQGNSAPDKSGLPSDRFSAERTGGSVSTLTIQRTQQEDSAVYLCASSFYRSGRNEQFFGPGTRLTVL.

This clonotype was observed a few times. The chain employs TRBV2 and TRBJ2-1; no reliable D call. This CDR3 is 12 amino acids long. Trimming shortened V by 9 bases and J by 8 bases, and 14 bases separated the two germline ends. Germline CDR1 SNHLY, CDR2 FYNNEI. CDR3 DNA sequence: TGTGCCAGTGTCTCCGTAGCTGATGAGCAGTTCTTC. Translated: CASVSVADEQFF.

This clonotype was counted between two and nine times. The V call is TRBV20-1, the J call TRBJ1-4; weak D call: TRBD1 (6 bases). V gave up 4 bases and J gave up 8 bases, with 11 bases separating them. There are 12 residues in the CDR3. Germline V gene sequence: CDR1 DFQATT, CDR2 SNEGSKA (reference sequence). CDR3 nucleotide sequence: TGCAGTGCTAACTCCGGGGGCGAAAAACTGTTTTTT. Translating it yields CSANSGGEKLFF.

This clonotype was recorded a few times. The CDR3 DNA is TGTGCCAGTAGTACGGCCGGCTTCCAGATTTCACCCCTCCACTTT. Protein product: CASSTAGFQISPLHF. The chain links TRBV19 to TRBJ1-6; D call uncertain. V was clipped by 4 bases and J by 9 bases, with 16 bases between them. The V gene's germline CDR1 is LNHDA and CDR2 SQIVND (reference sequence). This CDR3 contains 15 residues.

This clonotype was detected only a few times. The chain has TRBV29-1 and TRBJ1-1, with D perhaps matching TRBD1 (6 bases). The germline V and J ends were trimmed by 4 bases and 0 bases, with 9 bases remaining between them. This CDR3 contains 13 residues. Per germline, CDR1 SQVTM and CDR2 ANQGSEA. The CDR3 spells CSVAGHLNTEAFF. CDR3 in DNA: TGCAGCGTTGCGGGACATCTGAACACTGAAGCTTTCTTT.

This chain connects TRBV6-2 or TRBV6-3 to TRBJ2-1, with D perhaps matching TRBD1 (6 bases). V was shortened by 6 bases and J by 0 bases, with 9 bases between the two germline ends. This CDR3 has 14 residues. Germline loops: CDR1 MNHEY, CDR2 SVGEGT. DNA of the CDR3: TGTGCCAGCAGGGACAGTGCCTCCTACAATGAGCAGTTCTTC. This encodes CASRDSASYNEQFF.

This clonotype has more than one count but fewer than ten. J is TRBJ2-3 and V is TRBV20-1; no clear D gene. The germline V and J ends were trimmed by 0 bases and 5 bases, with 9 bases remaining between them. The germline gives CDR1 DFQATT, CDR2 SNEGSKA (reference sequence). The CDR3 length is 13 residues. CDR3 nucleotides: TGCAGTGCTAGAGATATCGGAGTAGATACGCAGTATTTT. Translating gives CSARDIGVDTQYF.

This clonotype was counted between two and nine times. The rearrangement uses TRBV7-2 and TRBJ2-2; D is uncertain. CDR1 and CDR2 from the germline V gene are SGHTA and FQGNSA. Trimming took 6 bases from V and 6 from J, leaving 20 bases between them. The CDR3 runs 16 residues. In DNA, the CDR3 is TGTGCCAGCAGTCCCCCCGGTCTGCGCGTCGCCGGGGAGCTGTTTTTT. This codes for CASSPPGLRVAGELFF.